The sequence of this T cell receptor beta chain was determined in a study of T-cell reconstitution after alpha-beta-depleted transplantation in children. This clonotype has just a few counts. Its antigen is currently unknown. V dropped 5 bases and J dropped 4 bases, with 14 bases sitting between them. The CDR3 loop spans 15 amino acids. CDR1 is SEHNR, CDR2 FQNEAQ, per germline (reference sequence). Regarding the study as a whole: When one year had passed after transplant, most T-cell counts and diversity came from newly produced T cells. From surviving recipient T cells and thymic progenitors came the high day-60 TCRbeta diversity observed in some patients.

This sample's TCRbeta library carried unique molecular identifier barcodes. TCRdb fed the PCR reads into MiXCR, producing one record per CDR3 protein. The repertoire includes more than 500,000 distinct CDR3 sequences, about 10% of them detected once, and approximately 14% sits in the top ten. The source is a female patient between 2 and 10 years old who had a stem cell transplant for aplastic anemia, so the T cells may come from the graft donor. The material was PBMCs, mostly from graft donor cells, obtained 180 days after TCRalphabeta/CD19-depleted stem cell transplant. The genes are TRBV7-9 and TRBJ1-4; no firm D call. For the CDR3, the DNA is TGTGCCAGCAGCCCCGACAAGGGCCTTAATGAAAAACTGTTTTTT. Protein product: CASSPDKGLNEKLFF.